This T cell receptor (beta chain) was observed in a study of shared clonotypes between healthy human individuals (TCRdb year 2020). For context, the study as a whole: Three men and a couple of women, aged 18 to 49 years, made up the cohort. Per donor, three plates each were used for CD4 naive and CD4 memory, two for CD8 naive, and one for CD8 memory. Blood TCR repertoires of several healthy adults were deeply sequenced to estimate repertoire size and the extent of clonotype sharing between individuals. To increase sequencing depth and limit assay-specific biases, different laboratories used diverse techniques to prepare libraries and sequence TCR repertoires. Each donor's leukapheresis produced roughly between roughly 0.9 and 9 billion PBMCs.

Study-wide findings and limitations: Sharing across four donors was observed for roughly 5.4% of naive CD4, over 3% of naive CD8, over 2% of memory CD4, and roughly 0.4% of memory CD8 clonotypes. Naive subsets generally had larger estimated clonotype richness than memory subsets did. Sampling was restricted to blood, and TCR repertoires in tissues likely differ from the TCR repertoires found in blood. Compared with non-shared clonotypes, the clonotypes found in all four sorted-subset donors had higher generation probabilities. Incomplete sequencing was indicated by rarefaction of sorted-subset datasets, despite the large sequencing depth. The small number of donors limited the genetic and exposure-history diversity represented. Pairwise subsampling led to the expectation that sequencing depth would affect the degree of clonotype sharing among donors.

Deletion took 2 bases off V and 0 bases off J, with a span of 6 bases between the germline ends. CDR1 and CDR2 are read off the germline V gene as MDHEN and SYDVKM. Including the terminal cysteine and phenylalanine, the CDR3 comprises 14 residues. Only the CDR3 region is kept as DNA, spanning 42 bases read in frame from base 1. Healthy HIV-negative adults with no recently reported acute infections or vaccinations were included as donors. Every donor was a Caucasian adult residing in Nashville, Tennessee, USA. CD4+ T cells were enriched by magnetic negative selection; naive cells were then positively selected on CD45RA, and the negative fraction formed the memory subset. After blood collection by leukapheresis, PBMCs were isolated using Ficoll-Histopaque density gradient centrifugation and then cryopreserved in the vapor phase of liquid nitrogen. Analytical flow cytometry was used to check the purity and quantity of each magnetically sorted T cell population. From each sorted fraction, genomic DNA was isolated and quantified by UV absorbance on a Nanodrop 2000c.

TCR CDR3 regions were amplified from genomic DNA by multiplex PCR using the deep immunoSEQ assay. Genomic DNA extracted from each cell subset was distributed evenly over all wells of several immunoSEQ 96-well plates, and each plate served as one replicate. Each replicate PCR for sorted subsets received about 200 ng genomic DNA, equal to 28,000 or so T cell genomes. Purified libraries were measured with a Qubit 3.0 fluorometer, size-checked on a Bioanalyzer 2100, and measured again with the KAPA Library Quantification kit. Every immunoSEQ 96-well plate was sequenced on a dedicated single-read 150-cycle Illumina NextSeq 550 flow cell. The study's own analysis went as follows. Because the immunoSEQ output included only junctional sequences and no quality scores, the filtering could not be the same as the filtering used for full-length reads. To assign V/J genes and CDR3, sequences were annotated against IMGT germline references using PyIR, a Python wrapper for IgBLAST v1.9. Reads were filtered out if the reads had weak V/J assignments (E-value above 1e-6), no CDR3, stop codons, out-of-frame junctions, or ambiguous translated residues. V3J clonotypes were defined as sequences sharing an identical inferred V gene, J gene, and CDR3 amino acid sequence. Percentage overlap between repertoires was calculated by dividing the number of shared unique clonotypes by the size of the smaller repertoire. RTK rarefaction, the Chao1 estimator, and Recon v2.1 estimates of unobserved clonotypes were used to assess repertoire richness. Generation probabilities for all TCRbeta clonotypes obtained by the gDNA method from four donors were computed using OLGA. TCRdb re-hosts the immuneACCESS table, in-frame sequences only. Its copies lack some clones; in the studies checked, an unresolved V gene accounts for under half of them, and the cause for the rest is not known. The V and J calls and clone size were taken over from that table, and D and trimming were inferred from the DNA. This sample has some 1.1 million clones in its table, and roughly 80% of those were observed once. The top ten hold 0.89% of the sample.

This clone was seen once. No antigen is known for it. No base-level quality is on record; no much larger clone is a single base apart. Other nucleotide sequences in the sample specify the same CDR3. This clonotype was sampled from a man aged 18 to 30 in good health. Some clones in this sample may be carry-over from other donors' samples. Sequenced material: memory CD4+ T cells from PBMCs. The cell subset or site tag for this specimen amounts to: CD45RA-negative fraction. The V gene is TRBV28 and the J gene is TRBJ2-3, with an unclear D gene assignment. The nucleotide sequence is TGTGCCAGCAGTTTAGGTGGTAGCACAGATACGCAGTATTTT. Its amino acids are CASSLGGSTDTQYF.